This T cell receptor (beta chain) was profiled in a study of cytomegalovirus exposure and HLA in healthy donors. CDR3 size: 14 residues. Germline values: CDR1 LNHDA, CDR2 SQIVND (reference sequence). The ends lost 5 bases at V and 1 base at J; junction bases unmatched: 5. The PCR was carried out with 60 Vbeta primers and 13 Jbeta primers. This table comes from immunoSEQ multiplex PCR, and its TCRdb copy is limited to in-frame clones, with some not included. Counted here are fewer than 200,000 clones, around 84% occurring once; the ten biggest clones make up more than 2%. The sequencing input was PBMCs. The chain uses TRBV19 and TRBJ2-7; 7 bases agree with TRBD1. This receptor was identified in a man between 18 and 35 years old in good health and CMV-seropositive. CDR3 nucleotides: TGTGCCAGTAGTCCCGGGACAGCATCCTACGAGCAGTACTTC. Translated: CASSPGTASYEQYF. Variable domain in full (rest from reference TRBV19 and TRBJ2-7): DGGITQSPKYLFRKEGQNVTLSCEQNLNHDAMYWYRQDPGQGLRLIYYSQIVNDFQKGDIAEGYSVSREKKESFPLTVTSAQKNPTAFYLCASSPGTASYEQYFGPGTRLTVT.